A selection of T cell receptor beta chains follows, all from one sample in a study of blood T cell repertoires in COVID-19. Libraries were prepared by immunoSEQ multiplex PCR; TCRdb keeps only in-frame clonotypes and omits some of them. In the table there are roughly 250,000 clones, over 80% of which are singletons. Input material: PBMCs or T cells enriched from blood (not recorded which). These receptors all come from a woman aged 25 to 45 with acute COVID-19. The CDR3 runs from the conserved cysteine through the conserved F or W. A D gene is named only where the DNA matches it firmly. A row's size may be missing; if present it is once, few, many or a size class.

>-|TRBV2|TRBJ2-3|-
TGTGCCAGCAGAGTAAACAGGGCCGTGAGCACAGATACGCAGTATTTT
CASRVNRAVSTDTQYF
>-|TRBV19|TRBJ1-1|TRBD1
TGTGCCAGTAGTCCCATAGGACAGGGGGGGAACACTGAAGCTTTCTTT
CASSPIGQGGNTEAFF
>-|TRBV5-4|TRBJ2-5|-
TGTGCCAGCAGCTTGGGTCGGGAAGAGACCCAGTACTTC
CASSLGREETQYF
>-|TRBV19|TRBJ2-1|-
TGTGCCAGTAGTATAAGGGGTGAGCAGTTCTTC
CASSIRGEQFF
>once|TRBV11-3|TRBJ2-1|TRBD1
TGTGCCAGCAGTTCCGGGACAGGGGTCAGCTCCTACAATGAGCAGTTCTTC
CASSSGTGVSSYNEQFF
>-|TRBV13|TRBJ1-1|TRBD1
TGTGCCAGCAGCTTAGAGGGGGCTGGGAACACTGAAGCTTTCTTT
CASSLEGAGNTEAFF
>-|TRBV29-1|TRBJ1-5|TRBD1
TGCAGCGTCTCCCTCACCGGGACAGGGGGTCAGCCCCAGCATTTT
CSVSLTGTGGQPQHF
>-|TRBV2|TRBJ2-5|-
TGTGCCAGCAGTGATTGGGGGGACAGCAAACAAGAGACCCAGTACTTC
CASSDWGDSKQETQYF
>-|TRBV5-1|TRBJ1-1|TRBD1
TGCGCCAGCAGCTTGGGTTCAGGGGGTGTGACTGAAGCTTTCTTT
CASSLGSGGVTEAFF
>few|TRBV6-6|TRBJ1-3|-
TGTGCCAGCAGTTACTCCGGGGTTGGAAACACCATATATTTT
CASSYSGVGNTIYF
>-|TRBV4-3|TRBJ2-3|TRBD2
TGCGCCAGCAGCCAAGAGTATCGCGGGGGGCGCGCAGATACGCAGTATTTT
CASSQEYRGGRADTQYF
>-|TRBV5-1|TRBJ1-3|TRBD1
TGCGCCAGCAGCCTGGTGGCGACAGGGGCGGCTGGAAACACCATATATTTT
CASSLVATGAAGNTIYF
>-|TRBV4-1|TRBJ2-5|-
TGCGCCAGCAGCCGCCTTACAGCAGGGGCACTCCAAGAGACCCAGTACTTC
CASSRLTAGALQETQYF
>-|TRBV5-4|TRBJ2-3|TRBD1
TGTGCCAGCACCGAGACAGGGGACACAGATACGCAGTATTTT
CASTETGDTDTQYF
>-|TRBV19|TRBJ1-6|TRBD1
TGTGCCAGTAGTATAGGTCGACAGGGGGATAATTCACCCCTCCACTTT
CASSIGRQGDNSPLHF
>-|TRBV6-6|TRBJ2-7|-
TGTGCCAGCAGTTATGGTAAGGGGGAAACCTACGAGCAGTACTTC
CASSYGKGETYEQYF
>-|TRBV14|TRBJ2-7|TRBD1
TGTGCCAGCAGCCCTACGAATACGGGACAGCCATTCTTC
CASSPTNTGQPFF
>-|TRBV10-1|TRBJ1-3|-
TGCGCCAGCAGTGAGTCGGTTGGGGGCGCGAACGGAAACACCATATATTTT
CASSESVGGANGNTIYF
>-|TRBV7-9|TRBJ2-7|TRBD2
TGTGCCAGCAGCCAATCTAGCGGGTCCGTCCTCTACGAGCAGTACTTC
CASSQSSGSVLYEQYF
>-|TRBV29-1|TRBJ1-2|-
TGCAGCGTTGAGCGGGTTAGCTATGGCTACACCTTC
CSVERVSYGYTF
>once|TRBV19|TRBJ2-7|-
TGTGCCAGTAGTCCTAGCTCCTACGAGCAGTACTTC
CASSPSSYEQYF
>-|TRBV4-1|TRBJ1-2|-
TGCGCCAGCAGCCAAGTTGGCAGGGGCGATGGCTACACCTTC
CASSQVGRGDGYTF
>-|TRBV6-5|TRBJ1-5|TRBD1
TGTGCCAGCAGCCGGGACAGGGGGCCGCAGCCCCAGCATTTT
CASSRDRGPQPQHF
>-|TRBV4-1|TRBJ1-3|-
TGCGCCAGCGGCGTGGCCTCAGGGTTGCATTTT
CASGVASGLHF
>-|TRBV4-1|TRBJ1-2|TRBD1
TGCGCCAGCAGCCTGTCCTTACACAGGGGGAACTATGGCTACACCTTC
CASSLSLHRGNYGYTF
>-|TRBV10-2|TRBJ2-7|-
TGCGCCAGCAGCCTACAGGGGGGGAACGAGCAGTACTTC
CASSLQGGNEQYF
>-|TRBV28|TRBJ1-1|TRBD1
TGTGCCAGCAGACCCGCCGGGACAGAATTTCTTGAAGCTTTCTTT
CASRPAGTEFLEAFF
>-|TRBV27|TRBJ1-6|TRBD1
TGTGCCAGCAGTTTCAGGGGGAGGACGTTTCTTTCACCCCTCCACTTT
CASSFRGRTFLSPLHF
>-|TRBV9|TRBJ1-2|-
TGTGCCAGCAGCGAACAGGGCAGCGGCTATGGCTACACCTTC
CASSEQGSGYGYTF
>-|TRBV7-2|TRBJ1-3|-
TGTGCCAGCAGCTTAGCGGCCCCGGGATCCTCAAACACCATATATTTT
CASSLAAPGSSNTIYF
>-|TRBV5-4|TRBJ2-5|TRBD2
TGTGCCAGCAGCTTGGGGCGTGGCGGGGGGACCGTGGGTGAGACCCAGTACTTC
CASSLGRGGGTVGETQYF
>-|TRBV6-5|TRBJ1-3|TRBD1
TGTGCCAGCAGGCCGACAGGGTTGGGCACCATATATTTT
CASRPTGLGTIYF
>-|TRBV27|TRBJ2-7|-
TGTGCCAGCAGTTCCTTCCCTGGGCGGGGTTTATACGAGCAGTACTTC
CASSSFPGRGLYEQYF
>-|TRBV15|TRBJ1-3|-
TGTGCCGTCAGTGGCTCTGGAAACACCATATATTTT
CAVSGSGNTIYF
>-|TRBV11-3|TRBJ1-1|-
TGTGCCAGCAGCTTAGTCCCGACATTCCGTCTCGGCACTGAAGCTTTCTTT
CASSLVPTFRLGTEAFF